This TCR beta chain originates from a study of technical replicates of blood from four donors. Using immunoSEQ multiplex PCR, the repertoire was profiled, and TCRdb retains in-frame clones only, with some absent. The repertoire holds approximately 90,000 clones, with roughly 96% as singletons. The germline gives CDR1 LGHNA, CDR2 YNFKEQ. V gave up 0 bases and J gave up 6 bases, with 13 bases separating them. The CDR3 length is 15 residues. The chain uses TRBV4-2 and TRBJ2-3, with D possibly TRBD2 on 5 matching bases. The sequence derives from a human donor in good health. The specimen sequenced was T cells isolated from PBMCs. The CDR3 DNA follows: TGTGCCAGCAGCCAAGAGATTCTAGGCGGGGATACGCAGTATTTT. This translates into CASSQEILGGDTQYF.